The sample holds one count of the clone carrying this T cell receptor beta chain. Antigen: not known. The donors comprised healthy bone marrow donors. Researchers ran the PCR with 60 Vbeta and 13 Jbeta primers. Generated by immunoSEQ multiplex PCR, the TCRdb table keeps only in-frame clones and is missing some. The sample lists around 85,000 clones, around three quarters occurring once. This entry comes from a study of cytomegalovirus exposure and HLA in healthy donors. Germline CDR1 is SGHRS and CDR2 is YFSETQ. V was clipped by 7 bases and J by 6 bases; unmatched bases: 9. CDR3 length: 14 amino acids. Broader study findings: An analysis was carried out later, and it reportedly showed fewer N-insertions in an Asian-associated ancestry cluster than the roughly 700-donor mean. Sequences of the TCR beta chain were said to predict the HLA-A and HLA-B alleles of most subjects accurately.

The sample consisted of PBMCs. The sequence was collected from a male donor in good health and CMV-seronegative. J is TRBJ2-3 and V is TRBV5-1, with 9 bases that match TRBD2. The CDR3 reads CASGGAGGLDTQYF. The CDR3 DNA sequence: TGCGCCAGCGGCGGAGCGGGAGGACTGGATACGCAGTATTTT.